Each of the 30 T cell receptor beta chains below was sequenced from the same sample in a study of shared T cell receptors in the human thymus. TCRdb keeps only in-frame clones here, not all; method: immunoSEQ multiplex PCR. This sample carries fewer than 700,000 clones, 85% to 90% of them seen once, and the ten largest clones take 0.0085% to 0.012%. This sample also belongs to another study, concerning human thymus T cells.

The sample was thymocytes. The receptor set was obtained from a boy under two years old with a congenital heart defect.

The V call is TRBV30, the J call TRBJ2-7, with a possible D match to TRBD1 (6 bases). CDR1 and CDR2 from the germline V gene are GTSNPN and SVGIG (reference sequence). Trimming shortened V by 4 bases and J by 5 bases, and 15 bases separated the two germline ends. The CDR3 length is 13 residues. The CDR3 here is CAWMVAGVNEQYF. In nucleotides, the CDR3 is TGTGCCTGGATGGTGGCAGGGGTCAACGAGCAGTACTTC.

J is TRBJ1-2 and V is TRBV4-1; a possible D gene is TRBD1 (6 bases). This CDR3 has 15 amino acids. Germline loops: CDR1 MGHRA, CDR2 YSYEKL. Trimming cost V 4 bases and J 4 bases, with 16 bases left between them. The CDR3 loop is CASSPLGGGPYGYTF. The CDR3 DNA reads TGCGCCAGCAGCCCCCTAGGCGGGGGGCCCTATGGCTACACCTTC.

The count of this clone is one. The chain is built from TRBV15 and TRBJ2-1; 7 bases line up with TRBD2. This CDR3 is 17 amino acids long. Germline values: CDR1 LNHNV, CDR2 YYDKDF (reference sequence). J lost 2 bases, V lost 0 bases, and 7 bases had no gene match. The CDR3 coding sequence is TGTGCCACCAGCAGAGATGAGTACGGGAGGACCTACAATGAGCAGTTCTTC. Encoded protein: CATSRDEYGRTYNEQFF.

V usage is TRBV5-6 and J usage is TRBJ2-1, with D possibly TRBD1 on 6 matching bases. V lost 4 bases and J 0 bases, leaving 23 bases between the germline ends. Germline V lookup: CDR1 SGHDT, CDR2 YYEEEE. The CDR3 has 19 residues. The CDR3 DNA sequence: TGTGCCAGCAGCCCCGGGACATGGGCATGGGGTAGCTCCTACAATGAGCAGTTCTTC. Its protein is CASSPGTWAWGSSYNEQFF.

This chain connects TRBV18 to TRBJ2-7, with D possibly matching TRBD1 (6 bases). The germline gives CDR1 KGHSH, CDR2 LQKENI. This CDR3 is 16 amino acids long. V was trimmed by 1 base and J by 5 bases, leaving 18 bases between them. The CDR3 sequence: CASSPRGQGRGHEQYF. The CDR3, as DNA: TGTGCCAGCTCACCACGAGGGCAGGGGAGAGGACACGAGCAGTACTTC.

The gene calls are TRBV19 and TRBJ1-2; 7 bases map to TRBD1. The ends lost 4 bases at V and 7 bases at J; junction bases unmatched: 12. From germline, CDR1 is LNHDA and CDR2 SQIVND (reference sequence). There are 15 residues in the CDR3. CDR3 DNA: TGTGCCAGTAGTACCGAACAGGGGTACGATTTTGGCTACACCTTC. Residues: CASSTEQGYDFGYTF.

CDR3 in DNA: TGTGCCAGCCGAGCCGGGACACAAATGAACACTGAAGCTTTCTTT. Its protein product is CASRAGTQMNTEAFF. This chain joins TRBV19 and TRBJ1-1, with a possible D match to TRBD1 (6 bases). V dropped 9 bases and J dropped 0 bases, with 17 bases sitting between them. There are 15 residues in the CDR3. Germline-derived CDR1 and CDR2 are LNHDA and SQIVND (reference sequence). Full variable domain (rest looked up from reference TRBV19 and TRBJ1-1): DGGITQSPKYLFRKEGQNVTLSCEQNLNHDAMYWYRQDPGQGLRLIYYSQIVNDFQKGDIAEGYSVSREKKESFPLTVTSAQKNPTAFYLCASRAGTQMNTEAFFGQGTRLTVV.

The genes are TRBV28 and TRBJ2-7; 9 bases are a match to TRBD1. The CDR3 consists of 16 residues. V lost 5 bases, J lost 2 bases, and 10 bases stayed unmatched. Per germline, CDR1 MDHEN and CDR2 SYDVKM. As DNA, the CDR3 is TGTGCCAGCAGTCTCAGACAGGGGGTCGCACCCTACGAGCAGTACTTC. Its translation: CASSLRQGVAPYEQYF.

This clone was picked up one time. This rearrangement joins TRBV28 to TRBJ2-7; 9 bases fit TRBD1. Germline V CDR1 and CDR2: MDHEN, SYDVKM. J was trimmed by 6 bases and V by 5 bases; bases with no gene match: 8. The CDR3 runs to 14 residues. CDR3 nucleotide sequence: TGTGCCAGCAGTCTACCGGGACAGGGCTTCGAGCAGTACTTC. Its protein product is CASSLPGQGFEQYF. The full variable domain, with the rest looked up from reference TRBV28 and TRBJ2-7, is DVKVTQSSRYLVKRTGEKVFLECVQDMDHENMFWYRQDPGLGLRLIYFSYDVKMKEKGDIPEGYSVSREKKERFSLILESASTNQTSMYLCASSLPGQGFEQYFGPGTRLTVT.

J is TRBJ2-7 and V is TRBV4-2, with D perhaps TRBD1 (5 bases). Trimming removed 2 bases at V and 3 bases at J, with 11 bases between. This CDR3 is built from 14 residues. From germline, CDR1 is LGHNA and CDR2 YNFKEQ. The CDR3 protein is CASSQLRGSYEQYF. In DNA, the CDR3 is TGTGCCAGCAGCCAACTTAGGGGAAGCTACGAGCAGTACTTC.

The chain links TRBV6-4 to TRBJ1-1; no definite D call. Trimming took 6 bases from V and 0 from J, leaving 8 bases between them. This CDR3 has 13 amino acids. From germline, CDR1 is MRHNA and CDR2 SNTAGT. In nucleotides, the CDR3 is TGTGCCAGCAGGGCCAAGATGAACACTGAAGCTTTCTTT. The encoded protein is CASRAKMNTEAFF.

As DNA, the CDR3 is TGTGCCAGCAGCCCGACAGGGTGGAGCTCCTACGAGCAGTACTTC. Amino acid sequence: CASSPTGWSSYEQYF. The rearrangement uses TRBV5-5 and TRBJ2-7; TRBD1 matches at 7 bases. The CDR3 spans 15 residues. Trimming removed 4 bases from V and 0 bases from J; junction bases left unmatched: 7. CDR1 and CDR2 from the germline V gene are SGHKS and YYEKEE (reference sequence).

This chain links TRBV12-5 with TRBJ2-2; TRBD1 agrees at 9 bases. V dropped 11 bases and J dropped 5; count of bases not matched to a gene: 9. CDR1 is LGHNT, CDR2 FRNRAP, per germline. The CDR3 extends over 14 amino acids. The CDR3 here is CAVRTGEQTGELFF. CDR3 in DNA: TGTGCTGTAAGGACAGGGGAACAAACCGGGGAGCTGTTTTTT.

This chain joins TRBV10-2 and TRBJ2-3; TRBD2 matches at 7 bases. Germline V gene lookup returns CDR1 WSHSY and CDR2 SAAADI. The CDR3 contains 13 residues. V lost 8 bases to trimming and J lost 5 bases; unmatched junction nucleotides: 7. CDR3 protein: CASLGREIDTQYF. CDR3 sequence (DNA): TGCGCCAGCCTGGGGCGGGAGATAGATACGCAGTATTTT.

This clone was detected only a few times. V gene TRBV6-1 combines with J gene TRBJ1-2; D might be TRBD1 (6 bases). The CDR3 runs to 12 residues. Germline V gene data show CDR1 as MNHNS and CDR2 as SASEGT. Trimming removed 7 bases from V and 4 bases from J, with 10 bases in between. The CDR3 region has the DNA TGTGCCAGCAACAGGGAAGGCTATGGCTACACCTTC. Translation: CASNREGYGYTF.

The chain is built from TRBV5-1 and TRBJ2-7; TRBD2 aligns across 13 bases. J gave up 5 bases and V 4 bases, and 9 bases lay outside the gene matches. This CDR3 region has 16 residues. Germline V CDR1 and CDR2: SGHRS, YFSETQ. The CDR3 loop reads CASSTWTSGSFNEQYF. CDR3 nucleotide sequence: TGCGCCAGCAGCACCTGGACTAGCGGGAGTTTCAACGAGCAGTACTTC.

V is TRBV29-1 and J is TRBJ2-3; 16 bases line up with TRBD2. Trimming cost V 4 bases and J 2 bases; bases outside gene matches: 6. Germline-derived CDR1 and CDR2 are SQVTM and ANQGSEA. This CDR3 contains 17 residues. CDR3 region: CSVVGTSGRVVTDTQYF. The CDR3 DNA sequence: TGCAGCGTTGTTGGGACTAGCGGGAGGGTAGTCACAGATACGCAGTATTTT.

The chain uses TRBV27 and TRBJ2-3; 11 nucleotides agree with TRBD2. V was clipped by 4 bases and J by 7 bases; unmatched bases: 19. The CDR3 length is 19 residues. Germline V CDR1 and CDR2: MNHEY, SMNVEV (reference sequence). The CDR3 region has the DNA TGTGCCAGCAGTTCCCTCGGGCTAGCGGGAGGCCCTCCCCCCCATACGCAGTATTTT. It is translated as CASSSLGLAGGPPPHTQYF.

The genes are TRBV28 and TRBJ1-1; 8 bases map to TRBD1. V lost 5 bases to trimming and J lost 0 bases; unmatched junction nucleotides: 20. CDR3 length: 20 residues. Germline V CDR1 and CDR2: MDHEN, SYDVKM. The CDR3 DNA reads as TGTGCCAGCAGTCCGAGACCTCCAGACAGGGGTTTAAATTTGAACACTGAAGCTTTCTTT. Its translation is CASSPRPPDRGLNLNTEAFF.

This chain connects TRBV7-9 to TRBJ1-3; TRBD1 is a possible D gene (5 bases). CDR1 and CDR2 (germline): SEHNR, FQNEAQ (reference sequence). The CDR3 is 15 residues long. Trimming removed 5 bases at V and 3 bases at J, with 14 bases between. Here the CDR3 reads CASSLPGGYGNTIYF. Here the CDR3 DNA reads TGTGCCAGCAGCCTCCCGGGGGGATATGGAAACACCATATATTTT.

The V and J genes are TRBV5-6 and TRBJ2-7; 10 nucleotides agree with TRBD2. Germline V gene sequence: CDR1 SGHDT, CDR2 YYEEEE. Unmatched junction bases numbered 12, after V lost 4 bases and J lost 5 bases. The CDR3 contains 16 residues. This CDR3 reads CASSVSGRSRVDEQYF. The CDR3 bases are TGTGCCAGCAGCGTTAGCGGGAGGAGCCGAGTCGACGAGCAGTACTTC.

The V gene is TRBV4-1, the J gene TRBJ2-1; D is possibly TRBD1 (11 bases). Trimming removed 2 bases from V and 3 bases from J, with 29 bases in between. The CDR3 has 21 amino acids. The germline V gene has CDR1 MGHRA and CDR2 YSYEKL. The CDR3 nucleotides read TGCGCCAGCAGCCAACAGCTGGACAGGGGGCAAAAGCGGGAGGGCTACAATGAGCAGTTCTTC. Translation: CASSQQLDRGQKREGYNEQFF.

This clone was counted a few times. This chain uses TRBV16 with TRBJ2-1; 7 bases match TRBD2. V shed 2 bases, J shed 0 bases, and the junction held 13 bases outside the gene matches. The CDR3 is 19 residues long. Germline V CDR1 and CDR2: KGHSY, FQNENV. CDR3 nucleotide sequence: TGTGCCAGCAGCCAAAGGCTGGGGCGGGAGCTAAGCTCCTACAATGAGCAGTTCTTC. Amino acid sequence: CASSQRLGRELSSYNEQFF.

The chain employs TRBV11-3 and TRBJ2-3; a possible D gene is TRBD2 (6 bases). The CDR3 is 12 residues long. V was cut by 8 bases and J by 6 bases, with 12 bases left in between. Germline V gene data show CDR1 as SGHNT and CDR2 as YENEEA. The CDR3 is CASGGLSDTQYF. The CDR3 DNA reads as TGTGCCAGCGGGGGACTTAGCGATACGCAGTATTTT.

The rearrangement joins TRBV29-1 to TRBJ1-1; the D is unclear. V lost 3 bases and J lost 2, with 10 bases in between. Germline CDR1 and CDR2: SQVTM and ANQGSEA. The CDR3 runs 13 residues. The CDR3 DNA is TGCAGCGTTGATCGTGTCCCCAACACTGAAGCTTTCTTT. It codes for CSVDRVPNTEAFF.

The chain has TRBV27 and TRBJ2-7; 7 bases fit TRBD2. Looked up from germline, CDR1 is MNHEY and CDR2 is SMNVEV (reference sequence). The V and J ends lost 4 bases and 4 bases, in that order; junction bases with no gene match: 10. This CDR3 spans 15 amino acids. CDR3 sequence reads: CASSWDRGSNYEQYF. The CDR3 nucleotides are TGTGCCAGCAGTTGGGATCGCGGGAGTAATTACGAGCAGTACTTC.

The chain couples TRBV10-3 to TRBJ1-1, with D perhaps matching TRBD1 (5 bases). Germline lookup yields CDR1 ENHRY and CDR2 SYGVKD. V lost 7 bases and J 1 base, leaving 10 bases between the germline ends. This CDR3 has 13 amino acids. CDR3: CAITRQRNTEAFF. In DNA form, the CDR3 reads TGTGCCATCACTAGACAGCGGAACACTGAAGCTTTCTTT.

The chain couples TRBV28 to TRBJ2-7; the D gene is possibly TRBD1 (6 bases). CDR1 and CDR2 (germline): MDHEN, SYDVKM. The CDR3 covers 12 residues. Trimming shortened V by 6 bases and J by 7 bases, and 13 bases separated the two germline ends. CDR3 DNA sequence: TGTGCCAGCAGGGGACCCCAGGGGGAGCAGTACTTC. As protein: CASRGPQGEQYF.

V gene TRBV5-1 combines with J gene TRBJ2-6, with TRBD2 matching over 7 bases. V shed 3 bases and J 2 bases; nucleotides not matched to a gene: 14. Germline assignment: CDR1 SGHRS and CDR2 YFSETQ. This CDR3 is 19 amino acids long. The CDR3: CASSWDLWRGMAGANVLTF. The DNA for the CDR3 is TGCGCCAGCAGCTGGGATCTATGGCGGGGGATGGCTGGGGCCAACGTCCTGACTTTC.

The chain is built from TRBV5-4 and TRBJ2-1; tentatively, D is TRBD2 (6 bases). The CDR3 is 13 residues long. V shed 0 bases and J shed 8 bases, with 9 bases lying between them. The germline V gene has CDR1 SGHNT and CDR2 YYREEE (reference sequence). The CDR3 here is CASSLGGDDEQFF. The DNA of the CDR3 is TGTGCCAGCAGCTTGGGGGGGGACGATGAGCAGTTCTTC.